The 11 T cell receptor beta chains in this list originate from one sample, sequenced in a study of T-cell reconstitution after alpha-beta-depleted transplantation in children. The TCRbeta library incorporated unique molecular identifiers. TCRdb itself ran the PCR reads through MiXCR, one entry per CDR3 protein. The sample shows some 600,000 distinct CDR3 sequences, about 15% of them seen only once. The source material was PBMCs from the stem cell graft donor, sampled from the stem cell graft. The receptors derive from a human donor who donated a stem cell graft to a child with acute myeloid leukemia.

Concerning this clonotype: The junction does not match germline at one end; this may be a read error. V is TRBV20-1 and J is TRBJ2-2; D is undetermined. There are 14 residues in the CDR3. Looked up from germline, CDR1 is DFQATT and CDR2 is SNEGSKA (reference sequence). The CDR3 nucleotides are TGCAGTGCGCCGGCGAGCCCGAACACCGAGGAGCTGTTTTTT. Its protein is CSAPASPNTEELFF.

This clonotype was detected ten times or more. The chain is built from TRBV10-3 and TRBJ2-1; D is ambiguous. The V and J ends lost 3 bases and 4 bases respectively, with 4 bases between them. CDR3 length: 12 amino acids. Germline CDR1 is ENHRY and CDR2 is SYGVKD. DNA for the CDR3: TGTGCCATCAGTGACGGGTACAATGAGCAGTTCTTC. This gives the protein CAISDGYNEQFF.

The chain employs TRBV11-2 and TRBJ1-2, with D uncertain. Deletions cut 1 base from V and 8 bases from J, with 26 bases between. This CDR3 has 18 amino acids. Germline CDR1 SGHAT, CDR2 FQNNGV. The CDR3 reads CASSLGRAPGSQGRGYTF. As DNA, the CDR3 is TGTGCCAGCAGCTTAGGAAGAGCTCCCGGGTCTCAAGGGAGGGGCTACACCTTC.

The table lists this clonotype with many counts. This chain uses TRBV7-2 with TRBJ1-4; TRBD1 might be the D (5 bases). Germline V gives CDR1 SGHTA, CDR2 FQGNSA. The length of the CDR3 is 14 residues. The V and J ends lost 0 bases and 3 bases respectively, with 5 bases between them. Here the CDR3 reads CASSLAGANEKLFF. The CDR3 bases are TGTGCCAGCAGCTTAGCGGGGGCTAATGAAAAACTGTTTTTT.

The chain carries TRBV18 and TRBJ1-2; no reliable D call. V was clipped by 2 bases and J by 3 bases, with 7 bases between them. The CDR3 is made up of 13 amino acids. Germline V gene data show CDR1 as KGHSH and CDR2 as LQKENI. DNA of the CDR3: TGTGCCAGCTCACCAGGACGGGACTATGGCTACACCTTC. This translates into CASSPGRDYGYTF.

This clonotype was seen ten or more times. V usage is TRBV5-6 and J usage is TRBJ2-1; 14 nucleotides agree with TRBD2. CDR1 and CDR2 from the germline V gene are SGHDT and YYEEEE. Trimming took 4 bases from V and 5 from J; bases not matched to a gene: 2. This CDR3 is built from 15 residues. The CDR3 region is CASSVTSGGDNEQFF. Here the CDR3 DNA reads TGTGCCAGCAGCGTGACTAGCGGGGGGGACAATGAGCAGTTCTTC. Variable domain in full (rest from reference TRBV5-6 and TRBJ2-1): DAGVTQSPTHLIKTRGQQVTLRCSPKSGHDTVSWYQQALGQGPQFIFQYYEEEERQRGNFPDRFSGHQFPNYSSELNVNALLLGDSALYLCASSVTSGGDNEQFFGPGTRLTVL.

In its sample, this clonotype was seen a few times. This chain links TRBV10-3 with TRBJ1-3, with 9 bases fitting TRBD1. Trimming took 4 bases from V and 0 from J; bases not matched to a gene: 4. CDR3 length: 16 amino acids. Germline lookup yields CDR1 ENHRY and CDR2 SYGVKD. CDR3: CAISGGQGSSGNTIYF. The DNA for the CDR3 is TGTGCCATCAGTGGAGGACAGGGGTCCTCTGGAAACACCATATATTTT.

This clonotype was recorded many times. At one end the junction does not follow the germline gene, possibly because of a read error. The rearrangement joins TRBV12-3 or TRBV12-4 to TRBJ2-3, with unresolved D. The CDR3 spans 15 residues. The CDR3 protein is CVSSLSPDLRDTQYF. The CDR3 DNA sequence: TGTGTCAGCAGTTTGTCGCCCGACCTTAGAGATACGCAGTATTTT.

This clonotype was recorded a few times. The rearrangement uses TRBV7-2 and TRBJ1-6; D might be TRBD1 (6 bases). This CDR3 is 15 amino acids long. Germline CDR1 reads SGHTA; CDR2 reads FQGNSA. The V end lost 4 bases, the J end lost 7 bases, and 14 bases lay between the germline ends. The CDR3 DNA follows: TGTGCCAGCAGCTCAACCGGGACAAACAATTCACCCCTCCACTTT. Protein: CASSSTGTNNSPLHF.

This clonotype turned up a few times. The V call is TRBV5-1, the J call TRBJ2-5; TRBD2 matches at 9 bases. This CDR3 has 16 amino acids. Germline V gene lookup returns CDR1 SGHRS and CDR2 YFSETQ. The ends lost 4 bases at V and 4 bases at J; junction bases unmatched: 11. Here the CDR3 DNA reads TGCGCCAGCAGCACCATGGCTAGCGGGGAGAGAGAGACCCAGTACTTC. Translated, it gives CASSTMASGERETQYF.

This clonotype was detected ten times or more. The CDR3 DNA follows: TGCAGTGCTAGAGAGGGGATTAGGGAGACCCAGTACTTC. Encoded protein: CSAREGIRETQYF. The chain carries TRBV20-1 and TRBJ2-5; no reliable D call. The CDR3 has 13 residues. In germline, CDR1 is DFQATT, CDR2 SNEGSKA (reference sequence). Between the trimmed V and J ends, which lost 0 bases and 5 bases, there was a span of 10 bases.